One sample yielded the 10 T cell receptor beta chains listed below, sequenced in a study of T cell responses to AZD1222 COVID-19 vaccine. The table came from immunoSEQ multiplex PCR; TCRdb's copy has only in-frame clones and leaves some out. This table holds around 130,000 clones, approximately 83% found once. Source: peripheral blood, taken on day 0 of AZD1222 vaccination. The receptor set was obtained from an adult in good health.

This clone was detected only a few times. The CDR3 bases are TGCAGCGTTGAAGCAGCCCAAGAGACCCAGTACTTC. It encodes CSVEAAQETQYF. The rearrangement links TRBV29-1 to TRBJ2-5; D not certain. Germline V lookup: CDR1 SQVTM, CDR2 ANQGSEA. Trimming removed 1 base from V and 1 base from J, with 4 bases in between. The CDR3 loop spans 12 amino acids.

The chain uses TRBV18 and TRBJ1-1; the D gene is possibly TRBD1 (6 bases). This CDR3 has 11 residues. V lost 3 bases and J lost 9, with 8 bases in between. Germline CDR1 KGHSH, CDR2 LQKENI. The DNA for the CDR3 is TGTGCCAGCTCACCTGGACAGAAAGCTTTCTTT. Residues: CASSPGQKAFF.

This chain uses TRBV25-1 with TRBJ2-7, with 8 bases matching TRBD1. Trimming removed 2 bases from V and 3 bases from J; junction bases left unmatched: 6. This CDR3 comprises 15 residues. Germline CDR1 is MGHDK and CDR2 is SYGVNS. CDR3 sequence: CASSEQARGLYEQYF. The CDR3 nucleotides read TGTGCCAGCAGTGAACAGGCCAGGGGGCTCTACGAGCAGTACTTC.

The V call is TRBV5-1, the J call TRBJ2-1; TRBD1 matches at 9 bases. The junction had 4 bases not matched to a gene; V was cut back by 0 bases and J by 6 bases. The CDR3 consists of 15 residues. CDR1 SGHRS and CDR2 YFSETQ come from the germline V gene. The CDR3 is CASSLGGQGFNEQFF. CDR3 DNA sequence: TGCGCCAGCAGCTTGGGGGGACAGGGTTTCAATGAGCAGTTCTTC.

The table lists this clone with a count of one. This chain joins TRBV23-1 and TRBJ2-7; possibly TRBD2 for D (6 bases). TRBV23-1 is treated as an ORF (open reading frame) with a function not yet certain. The CDR3 totals 13 residues. The CDR3 loop reads CPVRERTPYEQYF. The CDR3 DNA follows: TGCCCGGTCCGGGAGAGAACTCCCTACGAGCAGTACTTC.

The chain combines TRBV11-3 with TRBJ2-7; 10 bases map to TRBD2. The CDR3 length is 15 residues. J was trimmed by 3 bases and V by 4 bases; bases with no gene match: 6. Germline CDR1 and CDR2: SGHNT and YENEEA. In nucleotides, the CDR3 is TGTGCCAGCAGCTCCCAGTGGACTAGCGGCTACGAGCAGTACTTC. Protein product: CASSSQWTSGYEQYF.

This clone occurred once. V usage is TRBV4-2 and J usage is TRBJ2-1; 9 bases are shared with TRBD1. The V segment lost 4 bases and the J segment 6 bases; nucleotides outside the gene matches: 10. The CDR3 covers 16 residues. Germline CDR1 is LGHNA and CDR2 is YNFKEQ. CDR3 in DNA: TGTGCCAGCAGCCCCCATCCGGGACAGGGAAGCAATGAGCAGTTCTTC. It codes for CASSPHPGQGSNEQFF.

The chain combines TRBV9 with TRBJ1-2, with D unclear. In germline, CDR1 is SGDLS, CDR2 YYNGEE. The CDR3 contains 14 residues. V was pared by 4 bases and J by 7 bases, with 17 bases between. The CDR3 coding sequence is TGTGCCAGCAGCACCAGAGACCGCTTCGGTGGCTACACCTTC. Translation gives CASSTRDRFGGYTF. The variable domain in full, completed from reference TRBV9 and TRBJ1-2, reads DSGVTQTPKHLITATGQRVTLRCSPRSGDLSVYWYQQSLDQGLQFLIQYYNGEERAKGNILERFSAQQFPDLHSELNLSSLELGDSALYFCASSTRDRFGGYTFGSGTRLTVV.

This chain joins TRBV18 and TRBJ2-7, with 9 bases that match TRBD1. Germline values: CDR1 KGHSH, CDR2 LQKENI. With V trimmed by 3 bases and J by 0 bases, 6 bases remained unmatched. This CDR3 is 16 amino acids long. CDR3 in DNA: TGTGCCAGCTCACCGTATTCGACAGGGGGCTCCTACGAGCAGTACTTC. Its translation: CASSPYSTGGSYEQYF.

The chain combines TRBV7-2 with TRBJ2-5, with TRBD1 matching over 8 bases. The germline V gene has CDR1 SGHTA and CDR2 FQGNSA. V gave up 6 bases and J gave up 6 bases; unmatched junction bases: 6. CDR3 size: 13 residues. The CDR3 coding sequence is TGTGCCAGCAGTCTGGACAGGGTGCAGACCCAGTACTTC. It codes for CASSLDRVQTQYF.